This passage covers 15 T cell receptor beta chains from one sample sequenced in a study of blood T cell repertoires in COVID-19 (dated by TCRdb to 2019 to 2021). The method was the immunoSEQ multiplex PCR assay. The source is immuneACCESS, and TCRdb retained only in-frame sequences with V and J called. Part of the clones is not carried over; for the studies checked, unresolved V genes explain less than half of this, and the remainder is unexplained. This sample has roughly 120,000 clones in its table, and roughly 92% of those were observed once. The ten largest clones take up about 1.9% of the sample. Sequencing used peripheral blood. The source is a man aged 45-60 years with COVID-19, enrolled during active disease.

CDR3 DNA: TGTGCCAGCACCCTAGGACAGGGGGCTGATGGCTACACCTTC. Its translation is CASTLGQGADGYTF. The chain combines TRBV5-6 with TRBJ1-2; 11 bases are shared with TRBD1. V lost 6 bases and J lost 6; bases outside the gene matches: 7. Per germline, CDR1 SGHDT and CDR2 YYEEEE. The CDR3 covers 14 residues.

This sequence joins TRBV4-1 and TRBJ2-2; 7 bases map to TRBD2. The CDR3 spans 15 residues. Germline assignment: CDR1 MGHRA and CDR2 YSYEKL. Unmatched junction bases numbered 2, after V lost 4 bases and J lost 0 bases. The CDR3 DNA reads TGCGCCAGCAGCCCCCGGGGGGCGAACACCGGGGAGCTGTTTTTT. Protein sequence: CASSPRGANTGELFF.

The gene calls are TRBV7-9 and TRBJ1-1; no reliable D call. V was trimmed by 1 base and J by 0 bases, leaving 9 bases between them. CDR1 is SEHNR and CDR2 is FQNEAQ in the germline V gene (reference sequence). The CDR3 is made up of 15 amino acids. For the CDR3, the DNA is TGTGCCAGCAGCTTAGGGGCAGGCATGAACACTGAAGCTTTCTTT. It specifies CASSLGAGMNTEAFF.

J is TRBJ2-1 and V is TRBV14; D ambiguous. The germline V and J ends were trimmed by 5 bases and 4 bases, with 3 bases remaining between them. The CDR3 runs to 11 residues. CDR1 is SGHDN and CDR2 is FVKESK in the germline V gene. CDR3 bases: TGTGCCAGCAGCTCTTACAATGAGCAGTTCTTC. Encoded protein: CASSSYNEQFF.

The V and J genes are TRBV7-8 and TRBJ2-1; maybe TRBD1 (6 bases). The CDR3 has 16 amino acids. With 1 base removed from V and 6 bases from J, the gap between germline ends came to 16 bases. Germline V lookup: CDR1 SGHVS, CDR2 FQNEAQ. The CDR3 spells CASSLEGGKVGNEQFF. The CDR3, as DNA: TGTGCCAGCAGCTTAGAAGGGGGAAAAGTGGGCAATGAGCAGTTCTTC.

The rearrangement links TRBV5-1 to TRBJ1-6; 8 bases map to TRBD1. CDR1 SGHRS and CDR2 YFSETQ come from the germline V gene. The J segment lost 8 bases and the V segment lost 0 bases, leaving 7 bases of the junction unmatched. The CDR3 totals 16 residues. CDR3: CASSLGGTGGDSPLHF. The CDR3 DNA reads TGCGCCAGCAGCTTGGGCGGGACAGGCGGGGATTCACCCCTCCACTTT.

The chain has TRBV7-3 and TRBJ1-1; the D is unclear. V gave up 4 bases and J gave up 1 base, with 7 bases separating them. The CDR3 sequence is 13 residues long. The germline V gene has CDR1 SGHTA and CDR2 FQGTGA. The CDR3 spells CASSYGENTEAFF. For the CDR3, the DNA is TGTGCCAGCAGCTACGGGGAGAACACTGAAGCTTTCTTT.

A single count supports this clone. The V call is TRBV10-2, the J call TRBJ2-7, with 9 bases fitting TRBD2. Germline CDR1 reads WSHSY; CDR2 reads SAAADI. V dropped 6 bases and J dropped 6; count of bases not matched to a gene: 6. The CDR3 consists of 13 residues. CDR3 residues: CASSPGLAREQYV. CDR3 DNA sequence: TGCGCCAGCAGCCCGGGACTAGCACGCGAGCAGTACGTC.

This clone showed up just a few times. The CDR3 loop is CAWTGTGGNEQFF. The CDR3 DNA sequence: TGTGCCTGGACCGGGACAGGGGGTAATGAGCAGTTCTTC. The V and J genes are TRBV30 and TRBJ2-1; 11 bases are a match to TRBD1. Germline CDR1 GTSNPN, CDR2 SVGIG (reference sequence). Germline trimming cut 4 bases from V and 7 bases from J; bases unmatched to any gene: 3. The CDR3 length is 13 residues.

V gene TRBV9 combines with J gene TRBJ1-2; a possible D gene is TRBD1 (5 bases). With 2 bases removed from V and 4 bases from J, the gap between germline ends came to 15 bases. This CDR3 region has 15 residues. Germline V gene data show CDR1 as SGDLS and CDR2 as YYNGEE. CDR3 in amino acids: CASSVGGGRGYGYTF. DNA for the CDR3: TGTGCCAGCAGCGTGGGGGGAGGAAGAGGCTATGGCTACACCTTC.

The rearrangement joins TRBV28 to TRBJ2-1; maybe TRBD2 (5 bases). Germline CDR1 reads MDHEN; CDR2 reads SYDVKM. The CDR3 runs 14 residues. V was trimmed by 7 bases and J by 5 bases, leaving 15 bases between them. The CDR3 here is CASTIGLQDNEQFF. CDR3 sequence (DNA): TGTGCCAGCACAATAGGACTGCAGGACAATGAGCAGTTCTTC.

The chain carries TRBV6-2 or TRBV6-3 and TRBJ1-5; D not resolved. This CDR3 has 14 amino acids. Trimming cost V 0 bases and J 0 bases, with 3 bases left between them. Per the germline V gene, CDR1 is MNHEY and CDR2 is SVGEGT. The DNA for the CDR3 is TGTGCCAGCAGTTACTCAGCTAGCAATCAGCCCCAGCATTTT. Its translation is CASSYSASNQPQHF.

V gene TRBV19 combines with J gene TRBJ2-3, with D perhaps matching TRBD1 (6 bases). The CDR3 covers 15 residues. V lost 1 base, J lost 5 bases, and 13 bases lay in between. In germline, CDR1 is LNHDA, CDR2 SQIVND (reference sequence). This CDR3 is CASSIGLRGGDTQYF. CDR3 DNA: TGTGCCAGTAGTATAGGTCTCAGGGGTGGAGATACGCAGTATTTT.

This sequence joins TRBV2 and TRBJ2-7; D is ambiguous. The CDR3 is 12 amino acids. Germline CDR1 and CDR2: SNHLY and FYNNEI. V was shortened by 4 bases and J by 2 bases, with 6 bases between the two germline ends. CDR3 loop: CASSGTTYEQYF. Written as DNA, the CDR3 is TGTGCCAGCAGTGGAACTACCTACGAGCAGTACTTC.

This rearrangement joins TRBV19 to TRBJ2-3; 9 bases map to TRBD2. This CDR3 comprises 15 residues. J gave up 3 bases and V 3 bases, and 4 bases lay outside the gene matches. CDR1 LNHDA and CDR2 SQIVND come from the germline V gene (reference sequence). In DNA form, the CDR3 reads TGTGCCAGTAGTATTCCGCGGGAGGGTACAGATACGCAGTATTTT. Translation gives CASSIPREGTDTQYF.